This T cell receptor (beta chain) was captured by sequencing in a study of blood T cell repertoires in COVID-19. Study-wide context: Collection of acute and convalescent COVID-19 samples took place in the United States, Italy and Spain. The analysed material was cDNA or gDNA that came from T cells, B-cell-depleted T cells, or PBMCs.

Trimming pared 5 bases from V and 5 bases from J, leaving 10 bases between. Germline values: CDR1 LNHDA, CDR2 SQIVND (reference sequence). The CDR3 loop spans 13 amino acids. Only in-frame clones appear in the TCRdb table, and some are missing; sequencing was by immunoSEQ multiplex PCR. Of 350,000 to 500,000 clones in the sample, 70% to 90% were seen once. Which cohort a participant joined came from the clinical history participants gave. It was within 2 weeks before study entry that exposed participants met a COVID-19 case. Sequenced sample: PBMCs or T cells enriched from blood (not recorded which). The TCR was taken from a woman aged 18-29 years who had been exposed to COVID-19. This sequence joins TRBV19 and TRBJ1-3; D not certain. The CDR3 DNA reads TGTGCCAGTAGTTTGGGAGGGAGAAACACCATATATTTT. This translates into CASSLGGRNTIYF.